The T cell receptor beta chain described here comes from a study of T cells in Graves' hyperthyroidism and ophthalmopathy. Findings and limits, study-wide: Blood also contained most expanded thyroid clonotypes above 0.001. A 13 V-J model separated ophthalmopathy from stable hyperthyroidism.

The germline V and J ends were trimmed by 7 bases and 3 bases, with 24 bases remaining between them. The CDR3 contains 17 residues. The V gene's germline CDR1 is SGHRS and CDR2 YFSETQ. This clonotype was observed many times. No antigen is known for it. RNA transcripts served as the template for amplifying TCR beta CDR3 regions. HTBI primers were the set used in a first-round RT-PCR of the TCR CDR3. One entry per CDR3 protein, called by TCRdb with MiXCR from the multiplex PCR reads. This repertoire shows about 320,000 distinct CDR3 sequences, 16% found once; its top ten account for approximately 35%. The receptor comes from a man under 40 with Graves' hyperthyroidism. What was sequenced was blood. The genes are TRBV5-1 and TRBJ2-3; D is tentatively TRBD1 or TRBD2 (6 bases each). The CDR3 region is CASAQVGGVKRTDTQYF. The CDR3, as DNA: TGCGCCAGCGCACAAGTGGGGGGCGTGAAGCGTACAGATACGCAGTATTTT.